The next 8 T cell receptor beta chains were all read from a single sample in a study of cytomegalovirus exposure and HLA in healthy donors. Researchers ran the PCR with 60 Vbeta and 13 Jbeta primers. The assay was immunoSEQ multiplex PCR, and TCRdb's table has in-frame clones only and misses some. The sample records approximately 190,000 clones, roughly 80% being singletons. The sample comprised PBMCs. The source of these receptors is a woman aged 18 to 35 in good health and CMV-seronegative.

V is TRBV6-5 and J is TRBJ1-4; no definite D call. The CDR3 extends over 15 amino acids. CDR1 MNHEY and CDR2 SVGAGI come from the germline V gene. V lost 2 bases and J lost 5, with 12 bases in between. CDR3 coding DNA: TGTGCCAGCAGTTACGACCCGCCGGGGAATGAAAAACTGTTTTTT. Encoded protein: CASSYDPPGNEKLFF.

The CDR3 is CASRGQNTDTQYF. As DNA, the CDR3 is TGTGCCAGCAGGGGACAGAACACAGATACGCAGTATTTT. The chain recombines TRBV6-4 with TRBJ2-3; 7 positions agree with TRBD1. Germline loops: CDR1 MRHNA, CDR2 SNTAGT. This CDR3 region has 13 residues. V was pared by 6 bases and J by 2 bases, with 2 bases of the junction left unmatched.

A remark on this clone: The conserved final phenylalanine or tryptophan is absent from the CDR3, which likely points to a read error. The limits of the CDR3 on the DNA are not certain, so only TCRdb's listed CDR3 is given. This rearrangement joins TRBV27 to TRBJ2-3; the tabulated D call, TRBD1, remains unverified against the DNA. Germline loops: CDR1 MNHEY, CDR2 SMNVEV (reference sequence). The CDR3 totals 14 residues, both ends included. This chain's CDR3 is CASSTTDSGTHGIM.

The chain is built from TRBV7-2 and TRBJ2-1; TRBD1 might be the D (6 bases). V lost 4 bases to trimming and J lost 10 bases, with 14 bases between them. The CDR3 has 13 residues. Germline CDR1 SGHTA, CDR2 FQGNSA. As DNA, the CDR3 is TGTGCCAGCAGCTCGAACAGGGATCGGGAGCAGTTCTTC. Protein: CASSSNRDREQFF.

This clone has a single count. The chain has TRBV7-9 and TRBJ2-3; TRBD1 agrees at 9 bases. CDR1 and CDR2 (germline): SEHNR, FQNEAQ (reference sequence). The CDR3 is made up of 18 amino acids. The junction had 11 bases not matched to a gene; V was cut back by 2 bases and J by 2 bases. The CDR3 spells CASSLRERDRVFTDTQYF. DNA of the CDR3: TGTGCCAGCAGCTTACGGGAACGGGACAGGGTTTTCACAGATACGCAGTATTTT.

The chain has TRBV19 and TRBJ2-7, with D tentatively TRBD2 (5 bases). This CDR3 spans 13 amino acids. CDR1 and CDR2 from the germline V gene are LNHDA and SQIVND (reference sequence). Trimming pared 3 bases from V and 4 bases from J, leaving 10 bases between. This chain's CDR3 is CASSIYGGYEQYF. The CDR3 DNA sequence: TGTGCCAGTAGTATTTATGGCGGGTACGAGCAGTACTTC.

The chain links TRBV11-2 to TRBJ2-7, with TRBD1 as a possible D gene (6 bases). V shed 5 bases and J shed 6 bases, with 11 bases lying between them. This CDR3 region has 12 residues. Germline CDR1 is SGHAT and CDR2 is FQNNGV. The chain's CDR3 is CASSPGQSEQYF. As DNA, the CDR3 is TGTGCCAGCAGCCCTGGACAGAGCGAGCAGTACTTC.

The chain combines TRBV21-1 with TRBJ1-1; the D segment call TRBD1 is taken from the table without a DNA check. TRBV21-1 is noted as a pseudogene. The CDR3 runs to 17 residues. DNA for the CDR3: TGTGCCAGCAGCAAATGTCAGGCGGGACAGGCGGGCACTGAAGCTTTCTTT. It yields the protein CASSKCQAGQAGTEAFF.